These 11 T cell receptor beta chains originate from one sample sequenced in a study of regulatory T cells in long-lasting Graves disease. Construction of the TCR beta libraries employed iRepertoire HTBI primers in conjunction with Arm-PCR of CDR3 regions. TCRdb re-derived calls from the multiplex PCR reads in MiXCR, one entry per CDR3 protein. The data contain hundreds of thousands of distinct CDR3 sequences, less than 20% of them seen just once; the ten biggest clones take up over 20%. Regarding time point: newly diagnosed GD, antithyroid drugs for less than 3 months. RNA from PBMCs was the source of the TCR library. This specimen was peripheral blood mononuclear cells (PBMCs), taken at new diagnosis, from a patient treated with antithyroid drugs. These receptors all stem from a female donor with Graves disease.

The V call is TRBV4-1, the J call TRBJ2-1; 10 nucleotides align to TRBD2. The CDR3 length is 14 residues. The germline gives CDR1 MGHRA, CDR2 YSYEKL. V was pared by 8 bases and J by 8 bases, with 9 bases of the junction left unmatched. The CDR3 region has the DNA TGCGCCAGCCAGCGGGAGGGCTTCGTCGATGAGCAGTTCTTC. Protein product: CASQREGFVDEQFF.

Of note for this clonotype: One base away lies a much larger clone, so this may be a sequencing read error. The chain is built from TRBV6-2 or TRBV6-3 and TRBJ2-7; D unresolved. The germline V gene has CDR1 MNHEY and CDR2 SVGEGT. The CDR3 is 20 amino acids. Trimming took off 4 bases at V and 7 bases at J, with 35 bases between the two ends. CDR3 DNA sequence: TGTGCCAGCAGTTTCCCATCGGATCCCCGGTCGTCAAGCTCCTACAATGAGCAGTACTTC. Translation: CASSFPSDPRSSSSYNEQYF.

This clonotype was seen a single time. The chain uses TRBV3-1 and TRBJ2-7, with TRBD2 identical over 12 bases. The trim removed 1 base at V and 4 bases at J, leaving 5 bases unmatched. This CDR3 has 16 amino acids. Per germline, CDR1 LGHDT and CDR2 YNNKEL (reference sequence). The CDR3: CASSQGASGREYEQYF. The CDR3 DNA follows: TGTGCCAGCAGCCAAGGAGCTAGCGGGAGGGAGTACGAGCAGTACTTC.

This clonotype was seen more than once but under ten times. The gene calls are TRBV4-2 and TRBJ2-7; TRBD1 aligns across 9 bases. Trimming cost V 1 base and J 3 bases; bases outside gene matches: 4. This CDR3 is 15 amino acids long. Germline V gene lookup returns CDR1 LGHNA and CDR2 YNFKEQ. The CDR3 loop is CASSQAMGQGYEQYF. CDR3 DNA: TGTGCCAGCAGCCAAGCGATGGGACAGGGCTACGAGCAGTACTTC.

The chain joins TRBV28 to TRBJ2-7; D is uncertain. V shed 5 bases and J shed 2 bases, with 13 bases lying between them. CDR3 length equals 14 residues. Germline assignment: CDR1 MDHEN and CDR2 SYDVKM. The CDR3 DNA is TGTGCCAGCAGTCCGAGCGAGATAGCCTACGAGCAGTACTTC. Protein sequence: CASSPSEIAYEQYF.

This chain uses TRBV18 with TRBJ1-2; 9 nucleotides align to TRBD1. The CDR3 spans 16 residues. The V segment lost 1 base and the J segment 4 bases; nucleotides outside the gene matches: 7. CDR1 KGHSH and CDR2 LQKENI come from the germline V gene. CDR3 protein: CASSPREQGASYGYTF. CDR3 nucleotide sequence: TGTGCCAGCTCACCACGAGAACAGGGGGCTTCCTATGGCTACACCTTC. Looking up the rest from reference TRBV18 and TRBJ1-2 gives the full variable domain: NAGVMQNPRHLVRRRGQEARLRCSPMKGHSHVYWYRQLPEEGLKFMVYLQKENIIDESGMPKERFSAEFPKEGPSILRIQQVVRGDSAAYFCASSPREQGASYGYTFGSGTRLTVV.

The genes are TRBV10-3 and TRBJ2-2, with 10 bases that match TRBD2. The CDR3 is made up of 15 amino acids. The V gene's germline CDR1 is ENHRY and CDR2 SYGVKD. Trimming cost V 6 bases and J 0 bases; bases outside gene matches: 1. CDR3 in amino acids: CAISTSGTNTGELFF. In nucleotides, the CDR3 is TGTGCCATCAGCACTAGCGGGACGAACACCGGGGAGCTGTTTTTT.

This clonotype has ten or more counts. CDR3 in DNA: TGTGCCAGCAGCCTACAGGGAGTGAACACTGAAGCTTTCTTT. Its protein product is CASSLQGVNTEAFF. The gene calls are TRBV7-3 and TRBJ1-1, with D possibly being TRBD1 (6 bases). Germline CDR1 reads SGHTA; CDR2 reads FQGTGA. Trimming stripped 5 bases from V and 0 bases from J, with 10 bases between. The CDR3 consists of 14 residues.

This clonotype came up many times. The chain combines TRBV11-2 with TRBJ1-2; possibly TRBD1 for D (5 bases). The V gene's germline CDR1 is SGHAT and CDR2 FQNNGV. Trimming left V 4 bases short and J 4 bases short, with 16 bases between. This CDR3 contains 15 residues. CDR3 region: CASSSTRRVGYGYTF. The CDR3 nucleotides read TGTGCCAGCAGCTCAACCCGCAGGGTGGGCTATGGCTACACCTTC. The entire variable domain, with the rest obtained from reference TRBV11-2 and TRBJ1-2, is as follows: EAGVAQSPRYKIIEKRQSVAFWCNPISGHATLYWYQQILGQGPKLLIQFQNNGVVDDSQLPKDRFSAERLKGVDSTLKIQPAKLEDSAVYLCASSSTRRVGYGYTFGSGTRLTVV.

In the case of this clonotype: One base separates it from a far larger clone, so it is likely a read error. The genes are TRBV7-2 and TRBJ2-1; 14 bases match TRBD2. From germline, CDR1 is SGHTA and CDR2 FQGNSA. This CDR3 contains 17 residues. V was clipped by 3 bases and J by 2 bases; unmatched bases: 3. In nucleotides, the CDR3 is TGTGCCAGCAGCTTCGGGACTAGCGGGAGAACCTACAATGAGCAGTTCTTC. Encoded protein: CASSFGTSGRTYNEQFF.

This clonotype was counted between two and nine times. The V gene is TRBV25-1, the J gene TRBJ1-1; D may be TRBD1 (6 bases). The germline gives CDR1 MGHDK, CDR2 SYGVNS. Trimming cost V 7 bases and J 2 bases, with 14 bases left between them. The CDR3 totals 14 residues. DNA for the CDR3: TGTGCCAGCACCCAGACAGGAATTAACACTGAAGCTTTCTTT. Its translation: CASTQTGINTEAFF.